The rows below give T cell receptor beta chains drawn from one sample of a study of early T cells in non-severe SARS-CoV-2 infection. Each CDR3 protein is one row after TCRdb ran MiXCR on the 5' RACE reads. The table shows 85,000 to 100,000 distinct CDR3 sequences, with over 15% occurring only once. The specimen was whole blood, collected at baseline. These TCRs come from an adult who was a healthcare worker with PCR-confirmed SARS-CoV-2 infection or an uninfected control (not recorded which). Both conserved end residues are part of each CDR3. A D gene is named only where the DNA matches it firmly. Size values are once, few and many counts, or a class for expanded clones, and some rows have none.

clone_size,d_call,j_call,v_call,cdr3_nt,cdr3_aa
many,NA,TRBJ2-5,TRBV19,TGTGCCAGTAGCGGACAGCGTCGAGAGACCCAGTACTTC,CASSGQRRETQYF
few,NA,TRBJ2-7,TRBV20-1,TGCAGTGCCCGCTCCCTCCCCTACGAGCAGTACTTC,CSARSLPYEQYF
NA,NA,TRBJ1-1,TRBV6-2/TRBV6-3,TGTGCCAGCAGTCGACAGCACACTGAAGCTTTCTTT,CASSRQHTEAFF
few,TRBD1,TRBJ1-2,TRBV19,TGTGCCAGTTCCAGACAGGGTGATCTCTACGGCTACACCTTC,CASSRQGDLYGYTF
few,NA,TRBJ2-1,TRBV10-2,TGCGCCAGCAGTGATAGGGGTACCTCCTACAATGAGCAGTTCTTC,CASSDRGTSYNEQFF
few,NA,TRBJ1-2,TRBV7-2,TGTGCCAGCAGCTTAGAAATAGGGGATGGCTACACCTTC,CASSLEIGDGYTF
many,NA,TRBJ2-7,TRBV2,TGTGCCAGCAGTGCCCTTTCCGAGCAGTACTTC,CASSALSEQYF
few,NA,TRBJ1-2,TRBV27,TGTGCCAGCAGCCCCCAAGCCTTC,CASSPQAF
few,NA,TRBJ2-1,TRBV28,TGTGCCAGCAGGGAGGCCGGCAATGAGCAGTTCTTC,CASREAGNEQFF
few,TRBD1,TRBJ2-1,TRBV19,TGTGCCAGTAGACAGGGGGCGATTCTCAATGAGCAGTTCTTC,CASRQGAILNEQFF
few,TRBD2,TRBJ2-7,TRBV20-1,TGCAGTGCAAAGGGACTAGCGGGAGTCTGGACAACCTACGAGCAGTACTTC,CSAKGLAGVWTTYEQYF
NA,NA,TRBJ1-6,TRBV11-1,TGTGCCAGCAGCTCCGTCGAGGGACTGAAGGATTCACCCCTCCACTTT,CASSSVEGLKDSPLHF
NA,NA,TRBJ2-5,TRBV12-3/TRBV12-4,TGTGCCAGCATAAACCCGGGTAATTTGGGGAATCAAGAGACCCAGTACTTC,CASINPGNLGNQETQYF
NA,NA,TRBJ1-1,TRBV11-2,TGTGCCAGCACCCGTTCTCCCTCCACGGCGGACCCTGAAGCTTTCTTT,CASTRSPSTADPEAFF
NA,NA,TRBJ2-1,TRBV20-1,TGCAGTGCCTCATCCAGACAGAGCTACAATGAGCAGTTCTTC,CSASSRQSYNEQFF
few,NA,TRBJ2-2,TRBV10-1,TGCGCCAGCAGTGAGTCCGTCCGATCGACTACCGGGGAGCTGTTTTTT,CASSESVRSTTGELFF
few,NA,TRBJ2-5,TRBV10-3,TGTGCCATCAGTGCGGTATCCCAAGAGACCCAGTACTTC,CAISAVSQETQYF
few,TRBD1,TRBJ1-1,TRBV18,TGTGCCAGCTCACCCCGGACAGGGGGCGCTGCCACTGAAGCTTTCTTT,CASSPRTGGAATEAFF
NA,NA,TRBJ2-3,TRBV28,TGTGCCAGCAACATGGGGCGACGGGCAGATACGCAGTATTTT,CASNMGRRADTQYF
NA,NA,TRBJ2-1,TRBV6-6,TGTGCCAGCAGTTACTCGATACGGAGGAGCTCCTACAATGAGCAGTTCTTC,CASSYSIRRSSYNEQFF
few,NA,TRBJ1-2,TRBV18,TGTGCCAGCTCACCACCGGGCGGAGTAGATGGCTACACCTTC,CASSPPGGVDGYTF
NA,TRBD1,TRBJ2-6,TRBV28,TGTGCCAGCAGTGGGCGGACAGGGAAAGGGCCTGGGGCCAACGTCCTGACTTTC,CASSGRTGKGPGANVLTF
medium-sized,TRBD2,TRBJ2-5,TRBV7-6,TGTGCCAGCAGCTTAACGCGAGGCGGGAGTGGGGAGACCCAGTACTTC,CASSLTRGGSGETQYF
many,TRBD1,TRBJ2-7,TRBV5-1,TGCGCCAGCAGCTCGGGACAGAGCTCCTACGAGCAGTACTTC,CASSSGQSSYEQYF
few,NA,TRBJ2-7,TRBV28,TGTGCCAGCAGTTTATGGGGGGTTTCTTACGAGCAGTACTTC,CASSLWGVSYEQYF
few,NA,TRBJ1-2,TRBV15,TGTGCCACCAGCAGAGCCAGGGTAGACTATGGCTACACCTTC,CATSRARVDYGYTF
NA,TRBD1,TRBJ2-2,TRBV2,TGTGCCAGCAGGGACAGGGCCGGGGAGCTGTTTTTT,CASRDRAGELFF
NA,NA,TRBJ2-5,TRBV12-3/TRBV12-4,TGTGCCAGCAGCCAGCGCCAGGCCCAGTACTTC,CASSQRQAQYF
NA,NA,TRBJ2-2,TRBV6-5,TGTGCCAGCAGTTACTCGATAGATCCCGGTTACGGGGAGCTGTTTTTT,CASSYSIDPGYGELFF
NA,NA,TRBJ2-3,TRBV11-2,TGTGCCAGCAGCTTAGATCGAGGGTACGGGGCCACAGATACGCAGTATTTT,CASSLDRGYGATDTQYF
NA,NA,TRBJ1-4,TRBV6-1,TGTGCCAGCAGTGAAGGGGTCGCCAGTAATGAAAAACTGTTTTTT,CASSEGVASNEKLFF
NA,NA,TRBJ1-2,TRBV24-1,TGTGCCACCAGCAAGGCGCAGGGCGGCTACACCTTC,CATSKAQGGYTF
NA,NA,TRBJ2-2,TRBV5-1,TGCGCCAGCAGAAGTGCCGGGGAGCTGTTTTTT,CASRSAGELFF
NA,TRBD1,TRBJ1-5,TRBV12-3/TRBV12-4,TGTGTCAGCAGTTCAGGGGGCGGTAAGCCCCAGCATTTT,CVSSSGGGKPQHF
many,NA,TRBJ2-6,TRBV5-1,TGCGCCAGCAGCTTGGTAGGATCCGGGGCCAACGTCCTGACTTTC,CASSLVGSGANVLTF
many,NA,TRBJ2-3,TRBV27,TGTGCCAGCAGCCTCCTCTCTAGCTGGAGAAGCACAGATACGCAGTATTTT,CASSLLSSWRSTDTQYF
few,NA,TRBJ2-7,TRBV28,TGTGCCAGCAGTTTGGACGCCCGTGAGCAGTACTTC,CASSLDAREQYF
NA,NA,TRBJ2-7,TRBV7-2,TGTGCCAGCAGCCCCCGGGGTGGGGTATGGGAGCAGTACTTC,CASSPRGGVWEQYF
few,TRBD2,TRBJ2-4,TRBV29-1,TGCAGCGTTATGCGGGAGGCCGGAGGGATTCAGTACTTC,CSVMREAGGIQYF
many,NA,TRBJ2-3,TRBV11-2,TGTGCCAGCAGCCGTCGACAGCCGGCTAGCACAGATACGCAGTATTTT,CASSRRQPASTDTQYF
many,NA,TRBJ1-5,TRBV5-5,TGTGCCAGCAGCTTGGACGGTGCAAAGCCCCAGCATTTT,CASSLDGAKPQHF
NA,TRBD2,TRBJ2-3,TRBV7-9,TGTGCCAGCAGCCCAGGGACTAGCGCCGACGCAGTCGCAGATACGCAGTATTTT,CASSPGTSADAVADTQYF
few,TRBD1,TRBJ2-2,TRBV13,TGTGCCAGCAGCTTCGCGCCAGGGGGGAACACCGGGGAGCTGTTTTTT,CASSFAPGGNTGELFF
many,NA,TRBJ2-5,TRBV20-1,TGCAGTGCTAGAGATCCAGTGGGGGAGACCCAGTACTTC,CSARDPVGETQYF
NA,NA,TRBJ2-3,TRBV2,TGTGCCAGCAGTACCAATATGGAAGATACGCAGTATTTT,CASSTNMEDTQYF
few,TRBD1,TRBJ2-1,TRBV7-9,TGTGCCAGCAGCCCGGGACAGGGCGTTAATGAGCAGTTCTTC,CASSPGQGVNEQFF
NA,NA,TRBJ2-3,TRBV24-1,TGTGCCACCAGTGATTACACAGATACGCAGTATTTT,CATSDYTDTQYF
many,TRBD1,TRBJ2-7,TRBV12-3/TRBV12-4,TGTGCCAGCAGTTTCGGACAGGTCTCCTACGAGCAGTACTTC,CASSFGQVSYEQYF
NA,NA,TRBJ2-1,TRBV6-1,TGTGCCAGCAGTGGGACCTACAATGAGCAGTTCTTC,CASSGTYNEQFF
NA,TRBD2,TRBJ2-7,TRBV28,TGTGCCGGAAAAACTAGCGGGAGTTACGAGCAGTACTTC,CAGKTSGSYEQYF
NA,NA,TRBJ2-5,TRBV5-4,TGTGCCAGCAGCTTCCCTCCTGTACAAGAGACCCAGTACTTC,CASSFPPVQETQYF
few,TRBD1,TRBJ2-2,TRBV7-7,TGTGCCAGCAGCTCCGGGACAGTTAACACCGGGGAGCTGTTTTTT,CASSSGTVNTGELFF
many,NA,TRBJ2-1,TRBV5-6,TGTGCCAGCAGCTTGACCAGCCCCAATGAGCAGTTCTTC,CASSLTSPNEQFF